This entry lists 22 T cell receptor beta chains sequenced from one sample in a study of blood T cell repertoires in COVID-19. Sequencing was performed with immunoSEQ multiplex PCR; in TCRdb, only in-frame clones are kept and a portion is missing. This table holds around 200,000 clones, over 75% found once. The source material was peripheral blood. These receptors all come from a woman aged 80 or over with acute or convalescent COVID-19.

The chain couples TRBV14 to TRBJ2-1, with 8 nucleotides matching TRBD2. Losses at the gene ends were 4 bases for V and 3 bases for J; bases not matched to a gene: 14. Germline V lookup: CDR1 SGHDN, CDR2 FVKESK. This CDR3 region has 18 residues. CDR3: CASSLLRGGPSLYNEQFF. DNA of the CDR3: TGTGCCAGCAGCCTCCTCCGGGGGGGGCCCTCTCTCTACAATGAGCAGTTCTTC. Filled out from reference TRBV14 and TRBJ2-1, the complete variable domain reads EAGVTQFPSHSVIEKGQTVTLRCDPISGHDNLYWYRRVMGKEIKFLLHFVKESKQDESGMPNNRFLAERTGGTYSTLKVQPAELEDSGVYFCASSLLRGGPSLYNEQFFGPGTRLTVL.

This rearrangement joins TRBV6-6 to TRBJ1-1; D not resolved. Trimming took off 5 bases at V and 7 bases at J, with 20 bases between the two ends. The CDR3 consists of 15 residues. Germline values: CDR1 MNHNY, CDR2 SVGAGI (reference sequence). CDR3: CASSRSTRGPGEAFF. CDR3 coding DNA: TGTGCCAGCAGTCGATCCACCAGAGGGCCCGGTGAAGCTTTCTTT.

The chain uses TRBV30 and TRBJ2-3; 8 bases agree with TRBD2. V gave up 4 bases and J gave up 3 bases; unmatched junction bases: 6. Germline CDR1 reads GTSNPN; CDR2 reads SVGIG (reference sequence). The CDR3 consists of 14 residues. CDR3 loop: CAWTRTSRTDTQYF. In DNA form, the CDR3 reads TGTGCCTGGACTCGGACTAGCAGGACAGATACGCAGTATTTT.

The chain couples TRBV7-9 to TRBJ1-2; D might be TRBD1 (5 bases). The CDR3 has 14 residues. CDR1 SEHNR and CDR2 FQNEAQ come from the germline V gene (reference sequence). V was shortened by 5 bases and J by 3 bases, with 13 bases between the two germline ends. CDR3 protein: CASSPNGGHYGYTF. CDR3 DNA: TGTGCCAGCAGCCCGAACGGGGGACACTATGGCTACACCTTC.

This sequence joins TRBV6-5 and TRBJ1-2; D is undetermined. The germline V gene has CDR1 MNHEY and CDR2 SVGAGI. CDR3 length: 12 residues. Trimming pared 2 bases from V and 4 bases from J, leaving 5 bases between. CDR3 region: CASSYSGYGYTF. The CDR3 DNA follows: TGTGCCAGCAGTTACAGCGGCTATGGCTACACCTTC.

This sequence joins TRBV5-1 and TRBJ1-6; D might be TRBD1 (6 bases). Trimming pared 2 bases from V and 11 bases from J, leaving 23 bases between. The germline CDR1 and CDR2 sequences are SGHRS and YFSETQ. The CDR3 has 17 residues. The CDR3 loop is CASSFTGTRSNLAPLHF. The DNA of the CDR3 is TGCGCCAGCAGCTTCACCGGGACACGGTCGAATTTGGCACCCCTCCACTTT.

The rearrangement joins TRBV27 to TRBJ1-2; 7 bases are a match to TRBD1. Unmatched junction bases numbered 4, after V lost 2 bases and J lost 4 bases. The CDR3 has 14 amino acids. From germline, CDR1 is MNHEY and CDR2 SMNVEV (reference sequence). Written as DNA, the CDR3 is TGTGCCAGCAGTTTAATCGCAGGGGGCTATGGCTACACCTTC. Amino acid sequence: CASSLIAGGYGYTF.

The rearrangement links TRBV19 to TRBJ1-3; 11 nucleotides line up with TRBD1. Per the germline V gene, CDR1 is LNHDA and CDR2 is SQIVND (reference sequence). The CDR3 spans 17 residues. V shed 10 bases and J 0 bases; nucleotides not matched to a gene: 11. The CDR3 reads CATHRGTGGSSGNTIYF. CDR3 nucleotide sequence: TGTGCCACCCACCGGGGGACAGGGGGGTCCTCTGGAAACACCATATATTTT.

The gene calls are TRBV10-3 and TRBJ2-7, with TRBD1 matching over 10 bases. This CDR3 is 14 amino acids long. Trimming cost V 6 bases and J 4 bases; bases outside gene matches: 6. Looked up from germline, CDR1 is ENHRY and CDR2 is SYGVKD. CDR3 loop: CAISRRDRGYEQYF. Here the CDR3 DNA reads TGTGCCATCAGCCGCCGGGACAGGGGTTACGAGCAGTACTTC.

The rearrangement uses TRBV4-2 and TRBJ1-1; TRBD1 is a possible D gene (5 bases). CDR1 is LGHNA, CDR2 YNFKEQ, per germline. This CDR3 comprises 15 residues. V gave up 0 bases and J gave up 4 bases, with 12 bases separating them. CDR3: CASSQDPGQGTEAFF. In nucleotides, the CDR3 is TGTGCCAGCAGCCAAGATCCTGGGCAGGGCACTGAAGCTTTCTTT.

This chain joins TRBV5-1 and TRBJ2-2; D perhaps matches TRBD2 (6 bases). The CDR3 covers 16 residues. The V end lost 4 bases, the J end lost 6 bases, and 19 bases lay between the germline ends. The V gene's germline CDR1 is SGHRS and CDR2 YFSETQ. The chain's CDR3 is CASSRLGDSRSGELFF. The CDR3 bases are TGCGCCAGCAGCCGCCTGGGGGACTCGAGGTCCGGGGAGCTGTTTTTT.

This clone has a handful of counts. CDR3 sequence: CASSYSKRTGDYGYTF. The DNA for the CDR3 is TGTGCCAGCAGTTACTCGAAAAGAACAGGGGACTATGGCTACACCTTC. The chain joins TRBV6-2 or TRBV6-3 to TRBJ1-2; 7 nucleotides align to TRBD1. V gave up 0 bases and J gave up 3 bases; unmatched junction bases: 7. This CDR3 has 16 amino acids. The V gene's germline CDR1 is MNHEY and CDR2 SVGEGT.

This chain uses TRBV11-2 with TRBJ2-7; possible D gene TRBD1, 5 bases. The germline CDR1 and CDR2 sequences are SGHAT and FQNNGV. This CDR3 is built from 16 residues. The germline V and J ends were trimmed by 6 bases and 6 bases, with 24 bases remaining between them. DNA for the CDR3: TGTGCCAGCAGACCTATTCGGACATCGACCCTCTTCGAGCAGTACTTC. It encodes CASRPIRTSTLFEQYF. Full variable domain (outside the CDR3, taken from reference TRBV11-2 and TRBJ2-7): EAGVAQSPRYKIIEKRQSVAFWCNPISGHATLYWYQQILGQGPKLLIQFQNNGVVDDSQLPKDRFSAERLKGVDSTLKIQPAKLEDSAVYLCASRPIRTSTLFEQYFGPGTRLTVT.

The chain combines TRBV6-2 or TRBV6-3 with TRBJ1-3; no firm D call. Trimming shortened V by 3 bases and J by 4 bases, and 7 bases separated the two germline ends. Germline-derived CDR1 and CDR2 are MNHEY and SVGEGT. The CDR3 extends over 13 amino acids. DNA for the CDR3: TGTGCCAGCAGTTATTCCATCGGAAACACCATATATTTT. Protein sequence: CASSYSIGNTIYF.

The rearrangement links TRBV19 to TRBJ2-7, with a tentative D call TRBD2 (5 bases). The germline V gene encodes CDR1 LNHDA and CDR2 SQIVND (reference sequence). Trimming removed 3 bases from V and 3 bases from J, with 12 bases in between. The CDR3 loop spans 14 amino acids. CDR3 bases: TGTGCCAGTAGTATCGGAAGCGGCGTCTACGAGCAGTACTTC. It encodes CASSIGSGVYEQYF.

This clone appeared a few times. The J gene is TRBJ1-2, the V gene TRBV5-1, with D possibly being TRBD1 (6 bases). Germline CDR1 and CDR2: SGHRS and YFSETQ. With 0 bases removed from V and 2 bases from J, the gap between germline ends came to 8 bases. The CDR3 runs 14 residues. In nucleotides, the CDR3 is TGCGCCAGCAGCTTGGAGGGGGACAACTATGGCTACACCTTC. It codes for CASSLEGDNYGYTF.

CDR3 in DNA: TGTGCCAGCAGCTTAGACCGGGTTTCGTGGCAGATGAACACCGGGGAGCTGTTTTTT. Translation: CASSLDRVSWQMNTGELFF. The gene calls are TRBV7-9 and TRBJ2-2; no clear D. Trimming stripped 1 base from V and 1 base from J, with 19 bases between. This CDR3 is built from 19 residues. Germline V lookup: CDR1 SEHNR, CDR2 FQNEAQ (reference sequence).

The table lists this clone with a few counts. V is TRBV30 and J is TRBJ2-7, with D possibly matching TRBD1 (5 bases). The CDR3 covers 13 residues. Between the trimmed V and J ends, which lost 3 bases and 5 bases, there was a span of 14 bases. Germline lookup yields CDR1 GTSNPN and CDR2 SVGIG (reference sequence). In DNA, the CDR3 is TGTGCCTGGAGCGGTGGGGCAGAGAACGAGCAGTACTTC. It translates to CAWSGGAENEQYF. Variable domain in full (rest from reference TRBV30 and TRBJ2-7): SQTIHQWPATLVQPVGSPLSLECTVEGTSNPNLYWYRQAAGRGLQLLFYSVGIGQISSEVPQNLSASRPQDRQFILSSKKLLLSDSGFYLCAWSGGAENEQYFGPGTRLTVT.

The chain joins TRBV6-1 to TRBJ1-5; no reliable D call. The CDR3 length is 13 residues. Trimming cost V 3 bases and J 6 bases, with 9 bases left between them. Germline loops: CDR1 MNHNS, CDR2 SASEGT. CDR3 residues: CASSDSGSQPQHF. In nucleotides, the CDR3 is TGTGCCAGCAGTGATTCTGGGAGTCAGCCCCAGCATTTT.

The chain links TRBV23-1 to TRBJ1-1; 9 nucleotides line up with TRBD1. TRBV23-1 is assigned to the ORF class and has an uncertain function. After removal of 6 bases from V and 1 base from J, the junction contained 9 bases not matched to a gene. The CDR3 runs to 16 residues. The CDR3 sequence is CASRFDRGTENTEAFF. The CDR3 nucleotides read TGCGCCAGCAGGTTCGACAGGGGGACTGAGAACACTGAAGCTTTCTTT.

This chain joins TRBV27 and TRBJ2-1, with D perhaps TRBD2 (6 bases). This CDR3 is built from 13 residues. Per germline, CDR1 MNHEY and CDR2 SMNVEV (reference sequence). Trimming took off 6 bases at V and 4 bases at J, with 10 bases between the two ends. The CDR3 protein is CASSLGLYNEQFF. The CDR3 bases are TGTGCCAGCAGCTTGGGACTTTACAATGAGCAGTTCTTC.

J is TRBJ2-7 and V is TRBV6-6; D possibly corresponds to TRBD1 (6 bases). CDR3 size: 12 residues. Germline V CDR1 and CDR2: MNHNY, SVGAGI (reference sequence). V was trimmed by 4 bases and J by 6 bases, leaving 10 bases between them. CDR3 sequence: CASSLQGSEQYF. In DNA form, the CDR3 reads TGTGCCAGCAGTTTACAGGGTTCCGAGCAGTACTTC.